The 30 T cell receptor beta chains given below trace back to one sample, sequenced in a study of OX40 agonist ivuxolimab in advanced cancers. TCRdb's table, derived via immunoSEQ multiplex PCR, lists solely in-frame clones and lacks some. The profile covers 30,000 to 45,000 clones, with roughly 77% appearing a single time and over 20% taken by the ten largest. This sample comprised CD4+ or CD8+ T cells sorted from blood, obtained in a trial of the OX40 agonist ivuxolimab. All receptors derive from an adult with an advanced solid tumor such as melanoma, head and neck, liver or kidney cancer.

The chain joins TRBV6-1 to TRBJ1-5; D is possibly TRBD1 (5 bases). Germline loops: CDR1 MNHNS, CDR2 SASEGT. Trimming shortened V by 4 bases and J by 9 bases, and 22 bases separated the two germline ends. The CDR3 sequence is 16 residues long. The CDR3: CASSVGALRPLGPQHF. The CDR3 bases are TGTGCCAGCAGTGTTGGGGCCTTAAGGCCTCTAGGGCCCCAGCATTTT.

The sample holds one count of this clone. The genes are TRBV28 and TRBJ1-1; 9 bases match TRBD1. The V segment lost 4 bases and the J segment 8 bases; nucleotides outside the gene matches: 2. In germline, CDR1 is MDHEN, CDR2 SYDVKM. This CDR3 has 12 amino acids. CDR3 loop: CASSSGTGEAFF. DNA for the CDR3: TGTGCCAGCAGTTCCGGGACAGGGGAAGCTTTCTTT.

The rearrangement links TRBV28 to TRBJ1-4; D is unresolved. The V end lost 5 bases, the J end lost 8 bases, and 12 bases lay between the germline ends. Germline values: CDR1 MDHEN, CDR2 SYDVKM. The CDR3 runs 13 residues. This CDR3 reads CASSPRRGEKLFF. The CDR3 DNA reads as TGTGCCAGCAGTCCCCGACGTGGGGAAAAACTGTTTTTT.

The chain couples TRBV7-2 to TRBJ2-2, with D possibly being TRBD1 or TRBD2 (5 bases each). The CDR3 length is 15 residues. CDR1 is SGHTA and CDR2 is FQGNSA in the germline V gene. V was trimmed by 1 base and J by 4 bases, leaving 10 bases between them. Here the CDR3 DNA reads TGTGCCAGCAGCTTAGGATTGAGGGGCACCGGGGAGCTGTTTTTT. It specifies CASSLGLRGTGELFF.

V and J are TRBV6-1 and TRBJ2-3; 8 nucleotides align to TRBD1. The CDR3 length is 14 residues. V lost 4 bases and J lost 5; bases outside the gene matches: 5. Germline V CDR1 and CDR2: MNHNS, SASEGT. The DNA for the CDR3 is TGTGCCAGCAGTGGACAGGGGATCGGAGATACGCAGTATTTT. Protein sequence: CASSGQGIGDTQYF.

This clone was found once. V gene TRBV5-4 combines with J gene TRBJ1-1, with D unresolved. Trimming removed 4 bases at V and 2 bases at J, with 6 bases between. The CDR3 is 12 amino acids. Germline V gives CDR1 SGHNT, CDR2 YYREEE (reference sequence). Here the CDR3 DNA reads TGTGCCAGCAGCGCCGTCAACACTGAAGCTTTCTTT. It codes for CASSAVNTEAFF. The full variable domain, rest sourced from reference TRBV5-4 and TRBJ1-1, is ETGVTQSPTHLIKTRGQQVTLRCSSQSGHNTVSWYQQALGQGPQFIFQYYREEENGRGNFPPRFSGLQFPNYSSELNVNALELDDSALYLCASSAVNTEAFFGQGTRLTVV.

The genes are TRBV18 and TRBJ2-7; D uncertain. Germline V lookup: CDR1 KGHSH, CDR2 LQKENI. V was clipped by 6 bases and J by 2 bases, with 14 bases between them. This CDR3 is 14 amino acids long. CDR3 bases: TGTGCCAGCTCCTCTCGTAACGGTGCCTACGAGCAGTACTTC. Protein product: CASSSRNGAYEQYF.

This chain links TRBV6-5 with TRBJ1-2, with D possibly TRBD1 on 5 matching bases. V was pared by 0 bases and J by 4 bases, with 6 bases between. The V gene's germline CDR1 is MNHEY and CDR2 SVGAGI. The CDR3 is 13 amino acids. The CDR3 DNA reads as TGTGCCAGCAGTTACTCGACAGCCTATGGCTACACCTTC. It yields the protein CASSYSTAYGYTF.

The V gene is TRBV27, the J gene TRBJ2-5; D is perhaps TRBD1 (5 bases). The CDR3 covers 12 residues. Trimming shortened V by 7 bases and J by 4 bases, and 10 bases separated the two germline ends. Germline CDR1 MNHEY, CDR2 SMNVEV (reference sequence). As DNA, the CDR3 is TGTGCCAGCAAACAAAGGGGAGAGACCCAGTACTTC. The encoded protein is CASKQRGETQYF.

The chain uses TRBV10-3 and TRBJ2-7; D may be TRBD1 or TRBD2 (5 bases each). The CDR3 has 12 amino acids. V shed 11 bases and J shed 3 bases, with 14 bases lying between them. The germline gives CDR1 ENHRY, CDR2 SYGVKD. For the CDR3, the DNA is TGTGCCTCGGGGCCTGTGGGCTACGAGCAGTACTTC. Encoded protein: CASGPVGYEQYF.

This chain links TRBV5-1 with TRBJ1-2, with D possibly matching TRBD1 (6 bases). Germline V gives CDR1 SGHRS, CDR2 YFSETQ. Trimming removed 3 bases from V and 5 bases from J, with 14 bases in between. This CDR3 is 14 amino acids long. The CDR3 region has the DNA TGCGCCAGCAGCTCCCGGGACACCGTATATGGCTACACCTTC. Encoded protein: CASSSRDTVYGYTF.

This clone was detected only a few times. This chain links TRBV19 with TRBJ1-3, with D perhaps matching TRBD1 (6 bases). V was shortened by 11 bases and J by 0 bases, with 17 bases between the two germline ends. The CDR3 length is 15 residues. Germline V gene data show CDR1 as LNHDA and CDR2 as SQIVND (reference sequence). The CDR3, as DNA: TGTGCCTCAATAGAGGGACATTCCTCTGGAAACACCATATATTTT. Protein sequence: CASIEGHSSGNTIYF. Looking up the rest from reference TRBV19 and TRBJ1-3 gives the full variable domain: DGGITQSPKYLFRKEGQNVTLSCEQNLNHDAMYWYRQDPGQGLRLIYYSQIVNDFQKGDIAEGYSVSREKKESFPLTVTSAQKNPTAFYLCASIEGHSSGNTIYFGEGSWLTVV.

This chain joins TRBV6-5 and TRBJ1-1, with D uncertain. Germline V lookup: CDR1 MNHEY, CDR2 SVGAGI. The CDR3 is 15 residues long. With 7 bases removed from V and 0 bases from J, the gap between germline ends came to 15 bases. CDR3 region: CASKKSGSMNTEAFF. As DNA, the CDR3 is TGTGCCAGCAAAAAAAGTGGGTCTATGAACACTGAAGCTTTCTTT.

The CDR3 spells CASSLHRQAIYEQYF. DNA for the CDR3: TGTGCCAGTAGTCTCCACCGACAGGCCATTTACGAGCAGTACTTC. The chain recombines TRBV19 with TRBJ2-7; tentative D call: TRBD1 (6 bases). The CDR3 has 15 amino acids. The germline V gene encodes CDR1 LNHDA and CDR2 SQIVND (reference sequence). Trimming stripped 5 bases from V and 4 bases from J, with 18 bases between.

V gene TRBV7-9 combines with J gene TRBJ2-3; TRBD1 matches at 9 bases. The V gene end was trimmed by 3 bases and the J gene end by 5 bases; junction bases not matched to a gene: 12. The CDR3 sequence is 17 residues long. Germline CDR1 and CDR2: SEHNR and FQNEAQ (reference sequence). CDR3 region: CASSFATTGGAEDTQYF. In DNA, the CDR3 is TGTGCCAGCAGCTTTGCTACTACAGGGGGCGCGGAAGATACGCAGTATTTT.

The chain uses TRBV4-1 and TRBJ1-1; perhaps TRBD1 as D (5 bases). V was clipped by 3 bases and J by 7 bases, with 18 bases between them. The CDR3 consists of 15 residues. Germline assignment: CDR1 MGHRA and CDR2 YSYEKL. The CDR3 sequence is CASSHLSQEFGEAFF. The DNA for the CDR3 is TGCGCCAGCAGCCACCTCTCACAGGAATTTGGTGAAGCTTTCTTT.

J is TRBJ1-2 and V is TRBV20-1; D may be TRBD1 (6 bases). Germline V gives CDR1 DFQATT, CDR2 SNEGSKA (reference sequence). Trimming removed 6 bases from V and 5 bases from J, with 10 bases in between. The CDR3 runs 11 residues. In DNA, the CDR3 is TGCAGTGCAAACAGGGCTTATGGCTACACCTTC. Translation gives CSANRAYGYTF.

The chain couples TRBV5-4 to TRBJ1-1; 12 positions match TRBD1. In germline, CDR1 is SGHNT, CDR2 YYREEE (reference sequence). The CDR3 covers 17 residues. V was clipped by 2 bases and J by 4 bases; unmatched bases: 9. Here the CDR3 reads CASSFGTGGGVGTEAFF. CDR3 in DNA: TGTGCCAGCAGCTTCGGGACAGGGGGCGGAGTGGGCACTGAAGCTTTCTTT.

The J gene is TRBJ1-3, the V gene TRBV19; D might be TRBD1 (5 bases). The CDR3 consists of 15 residues. V was cut by 7 bases and J by 2 bases, with 15 bases left in between. Germline-derived CDR1 and CDR2 are LNHDA and SQIVND (reference sequence). In nucleotides, the CDR3 is TGTGCCAGTACTAAGGGTGCGACAGCTGGAAACACCATATATTTT. Translation: CASTKGATAGNTIYF.

This chain joins TRBV6-1 and TRBJ1-6; D is undetermined. Germline-derived CDR1 and CDR2 are MNHNS and SASEGT. V was trimmed by 4 bases and J by 10 bases, leaving 11 bases between them. This CDR3 spans 13 amino acids. CDR3 nucleotide sequence: TGTGCCAGCAGTGCCAACTTGGGGTCACCCCTCCACTTT. Translated, it gives CASSANLGSPLHF.

This clone turned up a few times. The chain employs TRBV29-1 and TRBJ1-5; TRBD1 might be the D (6 bases). Germline CDR1 reads SQVTM; CDR2 reads ANQGSEA. The CDR3 covers 12 residues. V was trimmed by 4 bases and J by 9 bases, leaving 13 bases between them. CDR3 amino acids: CSVGTALGPQHF. In nucleotides, the CDR3 is TGCAGCGTTGGGACAGCCTTAGGGCCCCAGCATTTT.

The chain uses TRBV28 and TRBJ1-6; a possible D gene is TRBD1 (6 bases). CDR1 and CDR2 from the germline V gene are MDHEN and SYDVKM. This CDR3 contains 14 residues. V dropped 2 bases and J dropped 7 bases, with 9 bases sitting between them. The CDR3 nucleotides read TGTGCCAGCAGTTTAACAGGGAACAATTCACCCCTCCACTTT. Translated, it gives CASSLTGNNSPLHF. Combining the CDR3 with reference TRBV28 and TRBJ1-6 gives the whole variable domain DVKVTQSSRYLVKRTGEKVFLECVQDMDHENMFWYRQDPGLGLRLIYFSYDVKMKEKGDIPEGYSVSREKKERFSLILESASTNQTSMYLCASSLTGNNSPLHFGNGTRLTVT.

The chain joins TRBV7-8 to TRBJ1-5, with D possibly matching TRBD1 (5 bases). The ends were cut back, 2 bases at V and 8 bases at J, with 16 bases in the middle. The CDR3 contains 15 residues. CDR1 is SGHVS, CDR2 FQNEAQ, per germline. The DNA of the CDR3 is TGTGCCAGCAGCTTATTCCAGGGAAGAATGGAGCCCCAGCATTTT. Its translation is CASSLFQGRMEPQHF. Together with reference TRBV7-8 and TRBJ1-5, the CDR3 gives the full variable domain: GAGVSQSPRYKVAKRGQDVALRCDPISGHVSLFWYQQALGQGPEFLTYFQNEAQLDKSGLPSDRFFAERPEGSVSTLKIQRTQQEDSAVYLCASSLFQGRMEPQHFGDGTRLSIL.

The rearrangement uses TRBV4-1 and TRBJ2-1, with 8 positions matching TRBD2. Trimming cost V 0 bases and J 7 bases; bases outside gene matches: 14. CDR1 and CDR2 (germline): MGHRA, YSYEKL. The CDR3 consists of 18 residues. The CDR3 DNA reads as TGCGCCAGCAGCCAAGATATGAGTTCGGGGGGGAGATCGAATGAGCAGTTCTTC. Amino acids: CASSQDMSSGGRSNEQFF.

This clone was seen a handful of times. The chain combines TRBV5-1 with TRBJ2-1; maybe TRBD1 (6 bases). In germline, CDR1 is SGHRS, CDR2 YFSETQ. V was shortened by 1 base and J by 5 bases, with 10 bases between the two germline ends. This CDR3 is built from 14 residues. CDR3 amino acids: CASSLRQVDNEQFF. The DNA for the CDR3 is TGCGCCAGCAGCTTGAGACAGGTTGACAATGAGCAGTTCTTC.

The chain links TRBV7-2 to TRBJ1-3; D is uncertain. Germline CDR1 and CDR2: SGHTA and FQGNSA. The V end lost 3 bases, the J end lost 3 bases, and 9 bases lay between the germline ends. The CDR3 is made up of 14 amino acids. The CDR3 protein is CASSFQGFGNTIYF. CDR3 nucleotides: TGTGCCAGCAGCTTTCAAGGGTTTGGAAACACCATATATTTT.

Turning to this clone: A read error may produce the germline difference seen at one junction end. The chain carries TRBV7-8 and TRBJ1-4; D remains ambiguous. Germline lookup yields CDR1 SGHVS and CDR2 FQNEAQ. The CDR3 extends over 17 amino acids. Here the CDR3 reads CASSLAPLRSTNEKLFF. Here the CDR3 DNA reads TGTGCCAGCAGCTTAGCGCCGCTTCGGTCAACCAATGAAAAACTGTTTTTT.

The V and J genes are TRBV2 and TRBJ1-5; 7 nucleotides align to TRBD1. Germline values: CDR1 SNHLY, CDR2 FYNNEI. The CDR3 sequence is 16 residues long. With V trimmed by 8 bases and J by 1 base, 11 bases remained unmatched. This CDR3 is CASGWGTVSSNQPQHF. In nucleotides, the CDR3 is TGTGCCAGCGGGTGGGGGACAGTTTCGAGCAATCAGCCCCAGCATTTT.

The chain couples TRBV5-4 to TRBJ1-4, with D possibly TRBD1 on 5 matching bases. Germline V gene lookup returns CDR1 SGHNT and CDR2 YYREEE (reference sequence). V shed 4 bases and J shed 3 bases, with 13 bases lying between them. There are 15 residues in the CDR3. CDR3 region: CASSAGTGSNEKLFF. The CDR3, as DNA: TGTGCCAGCAGCGCCGGGACGGGGTCTAATGAAAAACTGTTTTTT.

J is TRBJ2-7 and V is TRBV9; 8 bases line up with TRBD2. CDR1 and CDR2 from the germline V gene are SGDLS and YYNGEE. With V trimmed by 0 bases and J by 3 bases, 2 bases remained unmatched. This CDR3 is 14 amino acids long. CDR3 protein: CASSVAGTSYEQYF. The DNA of the CDR3 is TGTGCCAGCAGCGTAGCTGGGACTAGCTACGAGCAGTACTTC.